This TCR beta chain was captured by sequencing in a study of chemoradiotherapy in HPV16-positive cancers. General observations from the study: HPV-responsive T-cell expansion during chemoradiotherapy was linked to improved recurrence-free survival in HPV16-positive patients.

CDR3 length: 13 amino acids. From germline, CDR1 is MGHRA and CDR2 YSYEKL. Between the trimmed V and J ends, which lost 0 bases and 4 bases, there was a span of 5 bases. Clones were sequenced by immunoSEQ multiplex PCR, and TCRdb holds only the in-frame ones, with some missing. The sample has around 6,600 clones; over 75% are singletons. In the case of this clone: No antigen is known for it.

The chain employs TRBV4-1 and TRBJ2-3; D may correspond to TRBD1 or TRBD2 (5 bases each). Here the sequenced sample was tumor tissue, taken from a patient who underwent chemoradiotherapy. The sequence was obtained from a human donor with HPV-associated anogenital cancer. In DNA, the CDR3 is TGCGCCAGCAGCCAAGAGGGACCAGATACGCAGTATTTT. It specifies CASSQEGPDTQYF.